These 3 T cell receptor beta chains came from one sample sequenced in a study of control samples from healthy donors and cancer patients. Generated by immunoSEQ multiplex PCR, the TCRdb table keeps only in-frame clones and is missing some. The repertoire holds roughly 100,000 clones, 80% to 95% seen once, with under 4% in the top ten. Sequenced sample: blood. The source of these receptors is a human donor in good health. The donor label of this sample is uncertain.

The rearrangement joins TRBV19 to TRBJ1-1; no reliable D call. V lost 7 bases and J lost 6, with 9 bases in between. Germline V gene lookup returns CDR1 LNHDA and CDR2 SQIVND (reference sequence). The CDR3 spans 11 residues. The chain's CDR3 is CASNGYAEAFF. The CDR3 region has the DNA TGTGCCAGTAACGGGTACGCTGAAGCTTTCTTT.

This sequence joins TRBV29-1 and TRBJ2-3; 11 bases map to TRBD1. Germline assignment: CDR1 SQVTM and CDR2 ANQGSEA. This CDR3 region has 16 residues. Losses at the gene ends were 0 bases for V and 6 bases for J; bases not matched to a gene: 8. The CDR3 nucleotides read TGCAGCGTTGAAGATGAGGACAGGGGGCGCATGGATACGCAGTATTTT. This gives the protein CSVEDEDRGRMDTQYF.

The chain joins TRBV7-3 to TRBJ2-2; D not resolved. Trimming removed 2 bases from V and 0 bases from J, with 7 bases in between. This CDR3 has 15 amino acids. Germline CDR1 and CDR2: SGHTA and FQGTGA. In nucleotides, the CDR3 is TGTGCCAGCAGCTTAGGTCTGCCGAACACCGGGGAGCTGTTTTTT. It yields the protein CASSLGLPNTGELFF.